The rows below give T cell receptor beta chains drawn from one sample of a study of shared clonotypes between healthy human individuals. The protocol was immunoSEQ multiplex PCR, while the TCRdb copy is restricted to in-frame clones and leaves out a portion. The profile shows roughly 1.5 million clones, 95% to 99% of them singletons. The sequenced sample consisted of naive CD4+ T cells sorted from blood. The receptors derive from a man between 25 and 39 years old in good health. Each CDR3 is given with its conserved first and last residue. Each record gives: D gene, V gene, J gene, CDR3 protein, CDR3 DNA. The D gene is left open where the match is weak.

d_gene: .; v_gene: TRBV11-2; j_gene: TRBJ1-1; CDR3aa: CASSTPRGANTEAFF; CDR3nt: TGTGCCAGCAGTACCCCGCGGGGGGCCAACACTGAAGCTTTCTTT
d_gene: .; v_gene: TRBV18; j_gene: TRBJ2-2; CDR3aa: CASSQSVGELFF; CDR3nt: TGTGCCAGCTCACAATCAGTCGGGGAGCTGTTTTTT
d_gene: .; v_gene: TRBV5-5; j_gene: TRBJ2-5; CDR3aa: CASSFTGLQETQYF; CDR3nt: TGTGCCAGCAGCTTTACAGGGCTGCAAGAGACCCAGTACTTC
d_gene: TRBD2; v_gene: TRBV10-3; j_gene: TRBJ2-3; CDR3aa: CAINPLGLAGEADTQYF; CDR3nt: TGTGCCATCAACCCCCTGGGGCTAGCGGGAGAAGCAGATACGCAGTATTTT
d_gene: TRBD1; v_gene: TRBV11-2; j_gene: TRBJ2-1; CDR3aa: CASSWGQAAYNEQFF; CDR3nt: TGTGCCAGCAGCTGGGGACAGGCGGCATACAATGAGCAGTTCTTC
d_gene: .; v_gene: TRBV9; j_gene: TRBJ2-5; CDR3aa: CASSRSLMLSETQYF; CDR3nt: TGTGCCAGCAGCCGCAGCCTTATGCTATCGGAGACCCAGTACTTC
d_gene: TRBD2; v_gene: TRBV5-5; j_gene: TRBJ2-1; CDR3aa: CASSLGPRGLAGSYNEQFF; CDR3nt: TGTGCCAGCAGCTTGGGGCCACGGGGACTAGCGGGGTCCTACAATGAGCAGTTCTTC
d_gene: TRBD1; v_gene: TRBV6-1; j_gene: TRBJ2-7; CDR3aa: CASNPTGPTQYF; CDR3nt: TGTGCCAGTAACCCGACAGGGCCCACACAGTACTTC
d_gene: .; v_gene: TRBV11-2; j_gene: TRBJ1-1; CDR3aa: CASSPHSGRQPNTEAFF; CDR3nt: TGTGCCAGCAGCCCACATTCAGGGCGCCAGCCAAACACTGAAGCTTTCTTT
d_gene: .; v_gene: TRBV7-6; j_gene: TRBJ2-5; CDR3aa: CASSRWTASQETQYF; CDR3nt: TGTGCCAGCAGCCGCTGGACAGCAAGCCAAGAGACCCAGTACTTC
d_gene: .; v_gene: TRBV18; j_gene: TRBJ2-2; CDR3aa: CASSQNPGQKFSNTGELFF; CDR3nt: TGTGCCAGCTCCCAGAACCCGGGACAAAAGTTCTCGAACACCGGGGAGCTGTTTTTT
d_gene: .; v_gene: TRBV5-1; j_gene: TRBJ2-1; CDR3aa: CASSLGRFGDEQFF; CDR3nt: TGCGCCAGCAGCCTGGGGAGATTCGGGGATGAGCAGTTCTTC
d_gene: .; v_gene: TRBV4-2; j_gene: TRBJ2-3; CDR3aa: CASSQELMTSDTQYF; CDR3nt: TGTGCCAGCAGCCAAGAACTCATGACCTCCGATACGCAGTATTTT
d_gene: .; v_gene: TRBV19; j_gene: TRBJ2-1; CDR3aa: CASSIDLPSSYNEQFF; CDR3nt: TGTGCCAGTAGTATAGATCTACCTAGCTCCTACAATGAGCAGTTCTTC
d_gene: TRBD1; v_gene: TRBV28; j_gene: TRBJ1-5; CDR3aa: CASRPGQGYVQPQHF; CDR3nt: TGTGCCAGCAGACCGGGACAGGGGTATGTTCAGCCCCAGCATTTT
d_gene: .; v_gene: TRBV28; j_gene: TRBJ2-1; CDR3aa: CASRGGLQYNEQFF; CDR3nt: TGTGCCAGCAGGGGCGGACTACAGTACAATGAGCAGTTCTTC
d_gene: TRBD1; v_gene: TRBV10-3; j_gene: TRBJ2-6; CDR3aa: CAISGGGPGGANVLTF; CDR3nt: TGTGCCATCAGTGGAGGGGGCCCTGGTGGGGCCAACGTCCTGACTTTC
d_gene: .; v_gene: TRBV19; j_gene: TRBJ2-7; CDR3aa: CASSIRGQRSYEQYF; CDR3nt: TGTGCCAGTAGTATCCGTGGACAGAGATCCTACGAGCAGTACTTC
d_gene: .; v_gene: TRBV10-3; j_gene: TRBJ1-4; CDR3aa: CAISASQVQFKEKLFF; CDR3nt: TGTGCCATCAGTGCCTCTCAGGTCCAATTCAAGGAAAAACTGTTTTTT
d_gene: .; v_gene: TRBV7-8; j_gene: TRBJ2-5; CDR3aa: CASSPQQLRSVTQYF; CDR3nt: TGTGCCAGCAGCCCGCAGCAGCTTAGATCGGTAACCCAGTACTTC